These T cell receptor beta chains were read from a single sample in a study of cytomegalovirus exposure and HLA in healthy donors. Here immunoSEQ multiplex PCR was the method, and the copy in TCRdb shows in-frame clones only, minus some. The repertoire has about 88,000 clones, roughly 71% of them found once; the top ten carry 4.5% to 5.5%. The specimen sequenced was PBMCs. The receptors shown here come from a woman aged 40-49 years in good health and CMV-seronegative. Both conserved end residues are part of each CDR3. The order of the fields is clone size, V gene, J gene, D gene, CDR3 protein, CDR3 DNA. D genes are given only for firm matches. Size values are once, few and many counts, or a class for expanded clones, and some rows have none.

.	TRBV25-1	TRBJ2-3	.	CATQGQATDTQYF	TGTGCCACCCAGGGGCAGGCCACAGATACGCAGTATTTT
.	TRBV7-2	TRBJ1-1	.	CASSVGRSTGQRTEAFF	TGTGCCAGCAGCGTAGGGAGATCCACAGGTCAGCGAACTGAAGCTTTCTTT
few	TRBV20-1	TRBJ2-1	.	CSSRVYNEQFF	TGCAGTTCTCGGGTCTACAATGAGCAGTTCTTC
once	TRBV4-2	TRBJ1-2	.	CASSQEGRPGYGGYTF	TGTGCCAGCAGCCAAGAAGGGAGGCCAGGGTATGGTGGCTACACCTTC
once	TRBV6-1	TRBJ1-1	.	CASSGPGSTEAFF	TGTGCCAGCAGTGGGCCAGGGTCGACTGAAGCTTTCTTT
.	TRBV5-8	TRBJ2-6	TRBD1	CASSFTGASGANVLTF	TGTGCCAGCAGCTTCACAGGGGCGTCTGGGGCCAACGTCCTGACTTTC
.	TRBV4-3	TRBJ2-7	TRBD1	CASSANRDRSYEQYF	TGCGCCAGCAGCGCAAACCGGGACAGGAGTTACGAGCAGTACTTC
.	TRBV7-9	TRBJ1-6	TRBD1	CAIRRDSNNSPLHF	TGTGCCATCCGCCGGGACAGTAATAATTCACCCCTCCACTTT
.	TRBV30	TRBJ2-7	TRBD1	CATDNGQVVGEQYF	TGTGCCACCGACAATGGACAGGTCGTAGGCGAGCAGTACTTC
.	TRBV7-3	TRBJ2-1	.	CASSLTRPRGAGYNEQFF	TGTGCCAGCAGCTTAACGAGGCCTAGAGGGGCGGGATACAATGAGCAGTTCTTC
.	TRBV7-7	TRBJ2-1	TRBD2	CASSRTRDNEQFF	TGTGCTAGCAGCCGGACTAGAGACAATGAGCAGTTCTTC
.	TRBV9	TRBJ2-3	TRBD1	CASSVGGGPADTQYF	TGTGCCAGCAGCGTAGGAGGGGGCCCCGCAGATACGCAGTATTTT
.	TRBV6-5	TRBJ1-1	.	CASSYSGGGVYTEAFF	TGTGCCAGCAGTTACTCTGGCGGGGGAGTCTATACTGAAGCTTTCTTT
.	TRBV27	TRBJ1-1	TRBD1	CATRGQGGTEAFF	TGTGCCACTCGGGGACAGGGAGGCACTGAAGCTTTCTTT
.	TRBV7-2	TRBJ2-1	.	CASSPYYGGAGEQFF	TGTGCCAGCAGCCCGTACTATGGGGGGGCTGGTGAGCAGTTCTTC
.	TRBV6-5	TRBJ1-2	TRBD1	CASSYKGQGHYGYTF	TGTGCCAGCAGTTATAAGGGACAGGGACATTATGGCTACACCTTC
.	TRBV9	TRBJ1-2	.	CASSATSANYGYTF	TGTGCCAGCAGCGCCACCAGCGCTAACTATGGCTACACCTTC
.	TRBV5-1	TRBJ1-6	.	CASSLGSYNSPLHF	TGCGCCAGCAGCTTGGGGAGTTATAATTCACCCCTCCACTTT
.	TRBV29-1	TRBJ2-2	.	CSVVSAGVNTGELFF	TGCAGCGTTGTAAGTGCAGGGGTGAACACCGGGGAGCTGTTTTTT
.	TRBV5-1	TRBJ2-7	.	CASSLVPGSYEQYF	TGCGCCAGCAGCTTGGTTCCGGGCTCCTACGAGCAGTACTTC
.	TRBV7-3	TRBJ1-4	TRBD1	CASSPGQGSEKLFF	TGTGCCAGCAGCCCCGGACAGGGGAGTGAAAAACTGTTTTTT
.	TRBV9	TRBJ1-6	.	CASSSSRRNSPLHF	TGTGCCAGCAGCTCCAGCAGGAGGAATTCACCCCTCCACTTT
.	TRBV4-1	TRBJ2-2	.	CASSQVAGHSTGELFF	TGCGCCAGCAGCCAAGTCGCGGGGCATAGCACCGGGGAGCTGTTTTTT
.	TRBV4-1	TRBJ1-4	TRBD1	CASSQDSPGQGGEKLFF	TGCGCCAGCAGCCAAGATTCCCCCGGACAGGGAGGTGAAAAACTGTTTTTT
.	TRBV11-2	TRBJ2-1	.	CASSFSGGAGNEQFF	TGTGCCAGCAGCTTTAGTGGGGGAGCGGGCAATGAGCAGTTCTTC
once	TRBV19	TRBJ1-2	.	CATGHPSYGYTF	TGTGCCACGGGACACCCTTCCTATGGCTACACCTTC
.	TRBV27	TRBJ2-3	.	CASKDTEPRGTDTQYF	TGTGCCAGCAAGGATACGGAGCCCAGGGGCACAGATACGCAGTATTTT
.	TRBV29-1	TRBJ1-2	.	CSVETGNYGYTF	TGCAGCGTTGAAACAGGGAACTATGGCTACACCTTC
.	TRBV7-9	TRBJ1-1	TRBD1	CASAGQGSHRPKAFF	TGTGCCAGCGCAGGACAGGGAAGCCATCGGCCTAAAGCTTTCTTT
.	TRBV6-1	TRBJ2-7	TRBD1	CASSEVGTAYEQYF	TGTGCCAGCAGTGAAGTCGGGACAGCCTACGAGCAGTACTTC
.	TRBV4-3	TRBJ1-2	TRBD1	CASSQAAGTGGDGYTF	TGCGCCAGCAGCCAAGCCGCCGGGACAGGGGGTGATGGCTACACCTTC
.	TRBV7-6	TRBJ2-1	TRBD2	CASSFSSGVYNEQFF	TGTGCCAGCAGCTTCTCTAGCGGGGTCTACAATGAGCAGTTCTTC
.	TRBV5-4	TRBJ1-2	TRBD1	CASSLKTGGARPRGYTF	TGTGCCAGCAGCCTGAAGACAGGGGGGGCTCGTCCTCGTGGCTACACCTTC
.	TRBV7-9	TRBJ1-1	TRBD1	CASSSSPGGLAFF	TGTGCCAGCAGCTCGTCCCCAGGGGGCTTGGCTTTCTTT
.	TRBV11-3	TRBJ2-7	TRBD1	CASSTGQGSVEQYF	TGTGCCAGCAGCACGGGACAGGGGTCGGTCGAGCAGTACTTC
once	TRBV7-2	TRBJ2-6	TRBD1	CASSMTGSGANVLTF	TGTGCCAGCAGCATGACAGGGTCTGGGGCCAACGTCCTGACTTTC
.	TRBV6-5	TRBJ2-3	TRBD2	CASSFSLAGTSDTQYF	TGTGCCAGCAGTTTCTCTCTAGCGGGGACCTCGGATACGCAGTATTTT
.	TRBV9	TRBJ2-1	TRBD2	CASSEGGSYNEQFF	TGTGCCAGCAGCGAGGGAGGGTCCTACAATGAGCAGTTCTTC
few	TRBV6-6	TRBJ2-7	.	CASSAMGGATEQYF	TGTGCCAGCAGTGCTATGGGGGGAGCGACGGAGCAGTACTTC
once	TRBV2	TRBJ2-7	.	CASSEGGMSYEQYF	TGTGCCAGCAGTGAAGGGGGCATGTCCTACGAGCAGTACTTC
.	TRBV6-6	TRBJ2-3	TRBD2	CASSYGTSGRPDTQYF	TGTGCCAGCAGTTACGGGACTAGCGGGCGACCAGATACGCAGTATTTT
.	TRBV9	TRBJ2-1	.	CASSVFTGGTVQFF	TGTGCCAGCAGCGTATTTACCGGCGGTACGGTGCAGTTCTTC
.	TRBV5-6	TRBJ1-2	.	CASSLIGAPGDYGYTF	TGTGCCAGCAGCTTGATTGGGGCCCCGGGCGACTATGGCTACACCTTC
.	TRBV19	TRBJ1-4	.	CASSIEAGPSIF	TGTGCCAGTAGTATAGAGGCGGGCCCTTCAATTTTT
.	TRBV6-6	TRBJ2-2	TRBD1	CASSQGQGAEAGELFF	TGTGCCAGCAGCCAGGGACAGGGGGCGGAAGCCGGGGAGCTGTTTTTT
once	TRBV18	TRBJ1-3	.	CASSPIDAGAGNTIYF	TGTGCCAGCTCACCAATCGATGCGGGGGCTGGAAACACCATATATTTT
.	TRBV6-1	TRBJ2-5	TRBD2	CASSTKRGGWTQYF	TGTGCCAGCAGTACCAAGCGGGGGGGATGGACCCAGTACTTC
.	TRBV6-5	TRBJ1-1	TRBD1	CASSSGQGNSEAFF	TGTGCCAGCAGTTCCGGACAGGGTAACTCTGAAGCTTTCTTT
.	TRBV5-4	TRBJ1-2	TRBD1	CASSADRESGYTF	TGTGCCAGCAGCGCGGACAGGGAGAGTGGCTACACCTTC
.	TRBV18	TRBJ1-4	.	CASSPGTRGEKLFF	TGTGCCAGCTCCCCTGGGACTCGGGGGGAAAAACTGTTTTTT
few	TRBV25-1	TRBJ1-2	TRBD1	CASSERQGAGGYTF	TGTGCCAGCAGTGAGCGACAGGGGGCAGGGGGCTACACCTTC
once	TRBV20-1	TRBJ2-7	.	CSATPGVEQYF	TGCAGTGCTACGCCAGGGGTCGAGCAGTACTTC
once	TRBV19	TRBJ2-1	TRBD1	CASSIRTGNNEQFF	TGTGCCAGTAGTATTCGGACAGGGAACAATGAGCAGTTCTTC
few	TRBV18	TRBJ1-2	.	CASQGRGYGYTF	TGTGCCAGCCAGGGCAGGGGCTATGGCTACACCTTC
.	TRBV10-3	TRBJ1-4	TRBD1	CAISAGQGSSDEKLFF	TGTGCCATCAGTGCCGGACAGGGTAGTAGTGATGAAAAACTGTTTTTT
.	TRBV6-1	TRBJ1-5	.	CASNSLNQPQHF	TGTGCCAGCAATTCACTCAATCAGCCCCAGCATTTT
.	TRBV4-2	TRBJ1-1	.	CASTTLNRQSTEAFF	TGTGCCAGCACTACACTAAACCGACAGAGCACTGAAGCTTTCTTT
.	TRBV5-1	TRBJ1-6	TRBD1	CASRNTGTGSPLHF	TGCGCCAGCAGGAATACAGGGACAGGATCACCCCTCCACTTT